The source of this T cell receptor (beta chain) is a study of radiotherapy plus CTLA-4 blockade in lung cancer. Germline assignment: CDR1 SNHLY and CDR2 FYNNEI. The CDR3 totals 17 residues. V gave up 6 bases and J gave up 10 bases; unmatched junction bases: 16. Data came from immunoSEQ multiplex PCR; TCRdb stores just in-frame clones and leaves some out. The sample carries tens of thousands of clones, 79% recorded once. V usage is TRBV2 and J usage is TRBJ1-6; 9 bases fit TRBD1. The origin of this receptor is a human donor with non-small cell lung cancer who had a complete response to radiotherapy plus ipilimumab. Specimen: peripheral blood, collected from a patient treated with radiotherapy plus ipilimumab. Written as DNA, the CDR3 is TGTGCCAGCAGCGCCTACACCGGGACAGGGTCGGAATCACCCCTCCACTTT. Residues: CASSAYTGTGSESPLHF.